Presented here are 15 T cell receptor beta chains from one specimen sequenced in a study of cytomegalovirus exposure and HLA in healthy donors. This PCR relied on a set of 60 Vbeta primers and 13 Jbeta primers. This table comes from immunoSEQ multiplex PCR, and its TCRdb copy is limited to in-frame clones, with some not included. The sample has 200,000 or so clones; over 65% are singletons. Input material: PBMCs. All receptors derive from a man aged 18 to 30 in good health and CMV-seronegative.

V and J are TRBV7-9 and TRBJ2-1; 11 bases line up with TRBD1. V trimming: 6 bases; J trimming: 7 bases; junction bases outside the gene matches: 8. This CDR3 has 15 amino acids. The germline CDR1 and CDR2 sequences are SEHNR and FQNEAQ (reference sequence). CDR3 sequence reads: CASSPGQGAFNEQFF. CDR3 sequence (DNA): TGTGCCAGCAGTCCCGGACAGGGGGCTTTTAATGAGCAGTTCTTC.

The rearrangement uses TRBV7-9 and TRBJ1-4, with 10 bases fitting TRBD1. V was pared by 5 bases and J by 6 bases, with 3 bases of the junction left unmatched. This CDR3 spans 14 amino acids. Germline V gives CDR1 SEHNR, CDR2 FQNEAQ (reference sequence). The CDR3 protein is CASSQGTGDEKLFF. CDR3 bases: TGTGCCAGCAGCCAAGGGACAGGGGATGAAAAACTGTTTTTT.

The V and J genes are TRBV7-8 and TRBJ2-2; D gene ambiguous. The V and J ends lost 4 bases and 5 bases respectively, with 8 bases between them. Germline CDR1 SGHVS, CDR2 FQNEAQ. The CDR3 runs to 13 residues. The CDR3 DNA sequence: TGTGCCAGCAGCTCCCTTGAGACCGGGGAGCTGTTTTTT. Residues: CASSSLETGELFF.

The CDR3 region has the DNA TGTGCCAGCAGTGGAAGGACCCGCAGGGGGTCCTACGAGCAGTACTTC. Protein: CASSGRTRRGSYEQYF. The chain employs TRBV25-1 and TRBJ2-7, with 7 nucleotides matching TRBD1. CDR1 MGHDK and CDR2 SYGVNS come from the germline V gene. The ends lost 4 bases at V and 1 base at J; junction bases unmatched: 10. The CDR3 length is 16 residues.

The V and J genes are TRBV18 and TRBJ1-1; D is ambiguous. Looked up from germline, CDR1 is KGHSH and CDR2 is LQKENI. V dropped 3 bases and J dropped 4 bases, with 9 bases sitting between them. The CDR3 consists of 13 residues. The CDR3 region has the DNA TGTGCCAGCTCACCGACGGGGTTCACTGAAGCTTTCTTT. Translated, it gives CASSPTGFTEAFF.

The V call is TRBV6-1, the J call TRBJ2-5; D is undetermined. The DNA end lines up better with TRBJ2-7; the J call may be wrong. The germline CDR1 and CDR2 sequences are MNHNS and SASEGT. The CDR3 has 14 amino acids. This CDR3 reads CASSPVLSSYEQYF. In DNA form, the CDR3 reads TGTGCCAGCAGCCCCGTACTAAGCTCCTACGAGCAGTACTTC.

The rearrangement joins TRBV30 to TRBJ2-1, with a tentative D call TRBD2 (6 bases). The germline V gene has CDR1 GTSNPN and CDR2 SVGIG (reference sequence). The CDR3 is made up of 14 amino acids. Between the trimmed V and J ends, which lost 0 bases and 12 bases, there was a span of 18 bases. Here the CDR3 DNA reads TGTGCCTGGAGTGTGTTCGCTAGCGTGGGTGGGCAGTTCTTC. Its translation is CAWSVFASVGGQFF.

The chain employs TRBV10-3 and TRBJ2-7, with 10 bases identical to TRBD2. The CDR3 sequence is 15 residues long. Trimming removed 0 bases from V and 3 bases from J; junction bases left unmatched: 2. Germline V gene lookup returns CDR1 ENHRY and CDR2 SYGVKD. The CDR3 protein is CAISESTSGLYEQYF. In nucleotides, the CDR3 is TGTGCCATCAGTGAGTCGACTAGCGGGCTCTACGAGCAGTACTTC.

The V and J genes are TRBV30 and TRBJ1-2; D possibly corresponds to TRBD1 (5 bases). The germline CDR1 and CDR2 sequences are GTSNPN and SVGIG (reference sequence). V was clipped by 2 bases and J by 1 base, with 17 bases between them. CDR3 size: 16 residues. CDR3: CAWSPLWTGLNYGYTF. Here the CDR3 DNA reads TGTGCCTGGAGTCCCCTTTGGACGGGACTTAACTATGGCTACACCTTC.

The chain combines TRBV20-1 with TRBJ2-1, with D hard to call. Trimming removed 4 bases at V and 7 bases at J, with 8 bases between. CDR3 length: 11 amino acids. Looked up from germline, CDR1 is DFQATT and CDR2 is SNEGSKA (reference sequence). The DNA for the CDR3 is TGCAGTGCTAACTTACTGAATGAGCAGTTCTTC. As protein: CSANLLNEQFF.

This chain connects TRBV19 to TRBJ2-7; 7 bases line up with TRBD1. The CDR3 totals 15 residues. Losses at the gene ends were 4 bases for V and 3 bases for J; bases not matched to a gene: 9. Germline V gene sequence: CDR1 LNHDA, CDR2 SQIVND (reference sequence). CDR3 DNA sequence: TGTGCCAGTAGTACCCACAGGGGTCAGGACTACGAGCAGTACTTC. Amino acids: CASSTHRGQDYEQYF.

Points on this clone: One junction end disagrees with the germline gene, perhaps due to a read error. This chain joins TRBV7-9 and TRBJ1-1, with TRBD1 matching 8 bases. The germline V gene encodes CDR1 SEHNR and CDR2 FQNEAQ (reference sequence). CDR3 length: 13 residues. CDR3 amino acids: CSSSQGANTEAFF. In DNA, the CDR3 is TGTTCCAGCAGCCAGGGGGCAAACACTGAAGCTTTCTTT. The complete variable domain, with remaining parts taken from reference TRBV7-9 and TRBJ1-1, reads DTGVSQNPRHKITKRGQNVTFRCDPISEHNRLYWYRQTLGQGPEFLTYFQNEAQLEKSRLLSDRFSAERPKGSFSTLEIQRTEQGDSAMYLCSSSQGANTEAFFGQGTRLTVV.

The genes are TRBV14 and TRBJ2-5, with 8 bases matching TRBD1. Germline V gene lookup returns CDR1 SGHDN and CDR2 FVKESK. The CDR3 spans 16 residues. The trim removed 4 bases at V and 5 bases at J, leaving 12 bases unmatched. CDR3 region: CASSPLSQGAGETQYF. As DNA, the CDR3 is TGTGCCAGCAGCCCCCTCAGCCAGGGGGCCGGGGAGACCCAGTACTTC.

V gene TRBV5-4 combines with J gene TRBJ2-1, with 8 nucleotides matching TRBD2. This CDR3 has 12 amino acids. Per the germline V gene, CDR1 is SGHNT and CDR2 is YYREEE (reference sequence). J gave up 5 bases and V 6 bases, and 1 base lay outside the gene matches. The CDR3 region has the DNA TGTGCCAGCATCGGGGGGGACAATGAGCAGTTCTTC. Amino acid sequence: CASIGGDNEQFF.

This clone is a singleton in its sample. The rearrangement links TRBV28 to TRBJ1-6, with TRBD1 as a possible D gene (5 bases). Germline CDR1 MDHEN, CDR2 SYDVKM. The CDR3 has 14 residues. V was clipped by 5 bases and J by 5 bases, with 10 bases between them. CDR3 region: CASSPVGHNSPLHF. In DNA form, the CDR3 reads TGTGCCAGCAGTCCCGTGGGGCATAATTCACCCCTCCACTTT.